This is a list of T cell receptor beta chains from one sample in a study of blood T cells in healthy people across ages. Via MiXCR, TCRdb re-called the 5' RACE reads, giving one row per CDR3 protein. The data show 630,000 or so distinct CDR3 sequences, approximately 29% seen once. Sequencing was carried out using blood. Receptors were obtained from a woman of 80 years or more in good health. Each CDR3 is given with its conserved first and last residue. The D gene is left open where the match is weak. Clone size is stated in some rows and not others, as once, few, many or a class when expanded.

d_gene: .; j_gene: TRBJ2-7; abundance: many; v_gene: TRBV20-1; CDR3nt: TGCAGTGCTAGGTACTTCCGGGGATTCCTCTCCTACGAGCAGTACTTC; CDR3aa: CSARYFRGFLSYEQYF
d_gene: TRBD1; j_gene: TRBJ2-3; abundance: .; v_gene: TRBV5-1; CDR3nt: TGCGCCAGCAGCGCTACCAGGGGGCTAGCCCGCACGAATACGCAGTATTTT; CDR3aa: CASSATRGLARTNTQYF
d_gene: .; j_gene: TRBJ1-1; abundance: .; v_gene: TRBV7-3; CDR3nt: TGTGCCAGCAGCTTAGGAGGGGTCTACGGAGCTTTCTTT; CDR3aa: CASSLGGVYGAFF
d_gene: .; j_gene: TRBJ1-1; abundance: .; v_gene: TRBV5-1; CDR3nt: TGCGCCAGCAGCTTGGGCAGGTTGGACACTGAAGCTTTCTTT; CDR3aa: CASSLGRLDTEAFF
d_gene: .; j_gene: TRBJ2-3; abundance: .; v_gene: TRBV27; CDR3nt: TGTGCCAGCAGTTTAAAAGGCCTCGTGGGCACAGATACGCAGTATTTT; CDR3aa: CASSLKGLVGTDTQYF
d_gene: .; j_gene: TRBJ2-3; abundance: .; v_gene: TRBV27; CDR3nt: TGTGCCAGCAGGGATACAGGATATTCTAGCACAGATACGCAGTATTTT; CDR3aa: CASRDTGYSSTDTQYF
d_gene: .; j_gene: TRBJ1-4; abundance: few; v_gene: TRBV19; CDR3nt: TGTGCCAGTTCGACATCGGCTAATGAAAAACTGTTTTTT; CDR3aa: CASSTSANEKLFF
d_gene: TRBD1; j_gene: TRBJ1-6; abundance: many; v_gene: TRBV7-9; CDR3nt: TGTGCCAGCAGCCGGACAGGTTCAAGAGGTAATTCACCCCTCCACTTT; CDR3aa: CASSRTGSRGNSPLHF
d_gene: .; j_gene: TRBJ2-5; abundance: .; v_gene: TRBV7-8; CDR3nt: TGTGCCAGCAGCTTAGGGGTGGGACTCCCGCAAGAGACCCAGTACTTC; CDR3aa: CASSLGVGLPQETQYF
d_gene: .; j_gene: TRBJ1-2; abundance: many; v_gene: TRBV12-3/TRBV12-4; CDR3nt: TGTGCCAGCAGTTTAGGCGGGTTGGGCTCCGGCAGTGGCTACACCTTC; CDR3aa: CASSLGGLGSGSGYTF
d_gene: TRBD1; j_gene: TRBJ1-1; abundance: .; v_gene: TRBV20-1; CDR3nt: TGCAGTGCTAGTGGGGGGACAGGGGTCACTGAAGCTTTCTTT; CDR3aa: CSASGGTGVTEAFF
d_gene: .; j_gene: TRBJ1-2; abundance: many; v_gene: TRBV5-1; CDR3nt: TGCGCCAGCAGCTTGGACTCACAGGCGACTAACTATGGCTACACCTTC; CDR3aa: CASSLDSQATNYGYTF
d_gene: .; j_gene: TRBJ2-7; abundance: .; v_gene: TRBV27; CDR3nt: TGTGCCAGCAGTTTATACCGGACGGCTCAGGATAGATTCTACAATGAGCAGTACTTC; CDR3aa: CASSLYRTAQDRFYNEQYF
d_gene: TRBD2; j_gene: TRBJ2-1; abundance: .; v_gene: TRBV20-1; CDR3nt: TGCAGTGCTAGAGAGTCGGGACTAGCTTGGAATGAGCAGTTCTTC; CDR3aa: CSARESGLAWNEQFF
d_gene: .; j_gene: TRBJ1-2; abundance: many; v_gene: TRBV29-1; CDR3nt: TGCAGCGTTGAAGATGGCGGCCTGGGTGGCTACACCTTC; CDR3aa: CSVEDGGLGGYTF
d_gene: .; j_gene: TRBJ2-5; abundance: .; v_gene: TRBV7-6; CDR3nt: TGTGCCAGCAGCCCAGTCCGGGTCGAGACCCAGTACTTC; CDR3aa: CASSPVRVETQYF
d_gene: TRBD2; j_gene: TRBJ2-4; abundance: many; v_gene: TRBV20-1; CDR3nt: TGCAGTGCTAAGGATTCGGGACTAGCGGGGGCTTTGGCCAAAAACATTCAGTACTTC; CDR3aa: CSAKDSGLAGALAKNIQYF
d_gene: TRBD2; j_gene: TRBJ2-1; abundance: many; v_gene: TRBV20-1; CDR3nt: TGCAGTGTTCAGCGGGGGGGCTACAATGAGCAGTTCTTC; CDR3aa: CSVQRGGYNEQFF
d_gene: TRBD2; j_gene: TRBJ2-1; abundance: .; v_gene: TRBV5-1; CDR3nt: TGCGCCAGCAGCTTGACGACTAGCGGGAGACAAAATGAGCAGTTCTTC; CDR3aa: CASSLTTSGRQNEQFF
d_gene: .; j_gene: TRBJ1-1; abundance: .; v_gene: TRBV6-1; CDR3nt: TGTGCCAGCAGTGAAAATGAAGCGTGCACTGAAGCTTTCTTT; CDR3aa: CASSENEACTEAFF